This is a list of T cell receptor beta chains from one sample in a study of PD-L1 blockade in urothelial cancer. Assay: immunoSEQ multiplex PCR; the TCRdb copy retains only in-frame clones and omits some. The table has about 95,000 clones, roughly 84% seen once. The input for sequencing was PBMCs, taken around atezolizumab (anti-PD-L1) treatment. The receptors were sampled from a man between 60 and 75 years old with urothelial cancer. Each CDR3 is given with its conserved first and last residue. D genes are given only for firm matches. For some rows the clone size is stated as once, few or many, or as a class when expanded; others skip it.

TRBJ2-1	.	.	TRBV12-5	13	TGTGCTAGTGGTTTGGTTTCCAGGAATGAGCAGTTCTTC	CASGLVSRNEQFF
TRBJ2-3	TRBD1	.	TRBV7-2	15	TGTGCCAGCAGCTTAGCGACAGGGGGCTGGGATACGCAGTATTTT	CASSLATGGWDTQYF
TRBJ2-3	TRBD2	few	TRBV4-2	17	TGTGCCAGCAGCCAAGTCACGGGAGGGCGAGGGACAGATACGCAGTATTTT	CASSQVTGGRGTDTQYF
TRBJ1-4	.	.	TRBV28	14	TGTGCCAGCAGTTTAGTAGGGGGGGCGGGTGGAGCCCGGTTT	CASSLVGGAGGARF
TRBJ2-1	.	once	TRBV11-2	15	TGTGCCAGCAGCCACGGGTGGCAGGGGACGAATGAGCAGTTCTTC	CASSHGWQGTNEQFF
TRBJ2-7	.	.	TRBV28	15	TGTGCCAGCATCCCCCGGCGGGGGCCTTCAGACGAGCAGTACTTC	CASIPRRGPSDEQYF
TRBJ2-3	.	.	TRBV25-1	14	TGTGCCAGCAGTGATGCGGGCCACACAGATACGCAGTATTTT	CASSDAGHTDTQYF
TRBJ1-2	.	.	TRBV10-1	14	TGCGCCAGCAGTGCCGCCAGGGGAATGGGTGGCTACACCTTC	CASSAARGMGGYTF
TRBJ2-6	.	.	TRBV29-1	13	TGCAGCTCCCGAGATTCTGGGGCCAACGTCCTGACTTTC	CSSRDSGANVLTF
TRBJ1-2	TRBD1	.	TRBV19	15	TGTGCCAGTAGTCTTGACAGGGGGCCTAACTATGGCTACACCTTC	CASSLDRGPNYGYTF
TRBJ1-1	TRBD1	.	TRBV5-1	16	TGCGCCAGCAGCACGGGGGACAGGGGGCTTAACACTGAAGCTTTCTTT	CASSTGDRGLNTEAFF
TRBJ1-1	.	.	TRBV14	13	TGTGCCAGCAGCCAAATTCCACAATTAGAAGCTTTCTTT	CASSQIPQLEAFF
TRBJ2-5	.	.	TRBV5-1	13	TGCGCCAGCAGCTTGGGCAGGGCGGAGACCCAGTACTTC	CASSLGRAETQYF
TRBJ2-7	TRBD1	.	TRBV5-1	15	TGCGCCAGCAGCTCATCCGGGACAGGGTCCTACGAGCAGTACTTC	CASSSSGTGSYEQYF
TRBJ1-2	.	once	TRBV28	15	TGTGCCAGCACCGACATCAGCAGGGTCTACTATGGCTACACCTTC	CASTDISRVYYGYTF
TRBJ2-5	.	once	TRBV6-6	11	TGTGCCAGCATCAGGGAAGAGACCCAGTACTTC	CASIREETQYF
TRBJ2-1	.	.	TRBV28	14	TGTGCCAGCAGTTTTGGCCTAGCGCACAATGAGCAGTTCTTC	CASSFGLAHNEQFF